This paragraph covers one T cell receptor (beta chain) sequence. Looked up from germline, CDR1 is MDHEN and CDR2 is SYDVKM. This CDR3 region has 15 residues. Trimming left V 10 bases short and J 0 bases short, with 19 bases between. Assay used: immunoSEQ multiplex PCR; TCRdb lists only in-frame clones, some missing. Among around 300,000 clones listed, around 85% were seen once. The source of the sample is a study of blood T cell repertoires in COVID-19. The wider study: Spain, Italy and the United States supplied samples that represented acute and convalescent COVID-19. In each case, the material was cDNA or gDNA derived from T cells, B-cell-depleted T cells, or PBMCs.

The rearrangement joins TRBV28 to TRBJ2-7, with a possible D match to TRBD1 (7 bases). This sequence originates from a woman between 40 and 55 years old who had recovered from COVID-19. Material for sequencing was PBMCs or T cells enriched from blood (not recorded which). CDR3 nucleotide sequence: TGTGCCACCAGGGGGATGGGCGGGACCTCCTACGAGCAGTACTTC. This codes for CATRGMGGTSYEQYF. The full variable domain, with the rest looked up from reference TRBV28 and TRBJ2-7, is DVKVTQSSRYLVKRTGEKVFLECVQDMDHENMFWYRQDPGLGLRLIYFSYDVKMKEKGDIPEGYSVSREKKERFSLILESASTNQTSMYLCATRGMGGTSYEQYFGPGTRLTVT.